The sample holds one count of the clone carrying this TCR beta chain. The antigen is undetermined. The sample comes from a study of shared clonotypes between healthy human individuals. Findings and caveats of the study: Investigators expected sequencing depth to affect clonotype sharing among donors. Compared with clonotypes that all four donors shared, non-shared clonotypes had lower generation probabilities.

Deletions cut 4 bases from V and 8 bases from J, with 22 bases between. The CDR3 runs to 16 residues. The germline V gene has CDR1 SGDLS and CDR2 YYNGEE. The genomic DNA of each subset was split evenly across several immunoSEQ plates. Here immunoSEQ multiplex PCR was the method, and the copy in TCRdb shows in-frame clones only, minus some. The repertoire consists of 2 million to 2.5 million clones, with about 92% occurring once and the leading ten covering 1.5% to 2%. The naive CD8 population came from CD45RO-negative cells selected for CCR7, without terminally differentiated effector memory CD45RA+ cells.

The clonotype comes from a man aged 18 to 29 in good health. Some clones in this sample may be carry-over from other donors' samples. Sequenced material: naive CD8+ T cells from PBMCs. V and J are TRBV9 and TRBJ2-4; D may be TRBD1 (5 bases). CDR3 in DNA: TGTGCCAGCAGCACCTCCCCAGGGCAGGGTGTTTACATTCAGTACTTC. This encodes CASSTSPGQGVYIQYF.